This paragraph covers one TCR beta chain sequence. This record belongs to a study of blood T cell repertoires in COVID-19. Methods used by the authors: Amplification of reference gene primers provided the estimated nucleated cell counts. Libraries were prepared by immunoSEQ multiplex PCR; TCRdb keeps only in-frame clonotypes and omits some of them. The V and J calls and clone size come from that table; D and trimming were worked out from the DNA. The sample shows 270,000 or so clones, about 88% of them seen only once. The CDR3 loop spans 15 amino acids. CDR1 MNHEY and CDR2 SMNVEV come from the germline V gene (reference sequence). The ends were cut back, 10 bases at V and 5 bases at J, with 21 bases in the middle.

The TCR sequence derives from a woman in her thirties or forties who had recovered from COVID-19. The sample taken for sequencing was peripheral blood. The chain couples TRBV27 to TRBJ2-1; D call uncertain. The CDR3 region has the DNA TGTGCCACCAGAGCGATGAACTCCCGGAACAATGAGCAGTTCTTC. This gives the protein CATRAMNSRNNEQFF.